This T cell receptor (beta chain) originates from a study of OX40 agonist ivuxolimab in advanced cancers. Turning to the study itself: Ivuxolimab, an antibody that agonizes OX40 (CD134), was administered to the patients. General observations from the study: Partly responding patients at 0.1-3.0 mg/kg showed some of the smallest clonal expansion. Clonal expansion from baseline to week 6 occurred in both CD4+ and CD8+ T cells.

The protocol was immunoSEQ multiplex PCR, while the TCRdb copy is restricted to in-frame clones and leaves out a portion. The top ten hold around 2.2% of the sample, which has about 67,000 clones, roughly nine tenths seen once. To note about this clone: The antigen is not known.

Germline V lookup: CDR1 MNHEY, CDR2 SMNVEV (reference sequence). The CDR3 loop spans 14 amino acids. The V segment lost 5 bases and the J segment 1 base; nucleotides outside the gene matches: 5. The specimen was CD4+ or CD8+ T cells sorted from blood, collected in a trial of the OX40 agonist ivuxolimab. This clonotype originated in an adult with an advanced solid tumor such as melanoma, head and neck, liver or kidney cancer. This chain uses TRBV27 with TRBJ2-7; 7 nucleotides line up with TRBD2. As DNA, the CDR3 is TGTGCCAGCAGTCGGCAAGCGGGGTCCTACGAGCAGTACTTC. Translation: CASSRQAGSYEQYF.